A selection of T cell receptor beta chains follows, all from one sample in a study of blood T cell repertoires in COVID-19. Profiling relied on immunoSEQ multiplex PCR, and the TCRdb table lists in-frame clones only, not all of them. Of approximately 200,000 clones listed, over 80% are singletons. The source material was PBMCs or T cells enriched from blood (not recorded which). The receptors stem from a man between 25 and 39 years old who had recovered from COVID-19. The CDR3 runs from the conserved cysteine through the conserved F or W. A D gene is named only where the DNA matches it firmly. Not all rows give a size; the values are once, few, many and, for expanded clones, a class.

v_gene	j_gene	abundance	d_gene	CDR3nt	CDR3aa
TRBV3-1/TRBV3-2	TRBJ2-1	NA	TRBD2	TGTGCCAGCAGCCCCGAACTAGCGGGGGGGAATGAGCAGTTCTTC	CASSPELAGGNEQFF
TRBV10-2	TRBJ1-4	NA	NA	TGCGCCAGCAGTGAGTCGGGGCCTCCGCCGGCTACTAATGAAAAACTGTTTTTT	CASSESGPPPATNEKLFF
TRBV11-2	TRBJ1-1	NA	TRBD1	TGTGCCAGCAGCCCCCGTCACAGGGGTACTGAAGCTTTCTTT	CASSPRHRGTEAFF
TRBV11-3	TRBJ1-4	once	TRBD1	TGTGCCAGCAGCTTAGATAGACGACAGGGGGCATCTCCAACTAATGAAAAACTGTTTTTT	CASSLDRRQGASPTNEKLFF
TRBV27	TRBJ2-7	NA	NA	TGTGCCAGCAGTTTAGGGTGGGCCAGCAACGAGCAGTACTTC	CASSLGWASNEQYF
TRBV30	TRBJ1-1	NA	NA	TGTGCCTGGAGTGACAGGGCCGACACTGAAGCTTTCTTT	CAWSDRADTEAFF
TRBV30	TRBJ2-6	NA	NA	TGTGCCTGGAGGCGAGGGAGAGTAATTTCTGGGGCCAACGTCCTGACTTTC	CAWRRGRVISGANVLTF
TRBV15	TRBJ1-5	NA	NA	TGTGCCACCAGCAGAGATGAGTTGGATCAGCCCCAGCATTTT	CATSRDELDQPQHF
TRBV9	TRBJ2-1	NA	NA	TGTGCCAGCAGCGCTCCTAGCTCCTTGGGCAATGAGCAGTTCTTC	CASSAPSSLGNEQFF
TRBV11-2	TRBJ1-4	NA	NA	TGTGCCAGCAGGCAAGACAGCTACTCTAATGAAAAACTGTTTTTT	CASRQDSYSNEKLFF
TRBV5-1	TRBJ1-2	few	NA	TGCGCCAGCAGCGAGGGACCGGGGGTCTATGGCTACACCTTC	CASSEGPGVYGYTF
TRBV28	TRBJ2-5	NA	TRBD2	TGTGCCAGCAGTTCTGCGGGAGCCCAAGAGACCCAGTACTTC	CASSSAGAQETQYF
TRBV25-1	TRBJ1-4	NA	TRBD1	TGTGCCAGCAGTGACCCGGGACAGAAGAATGAAAAACTGTTTTTT	CASSDPGQKNEKLFF
TRBV4-3	TRBJ2-2	NA	TRBD2	TGCGCCAGCAGCCAAGAGGTTAGCGGGGCCGCGAACACCGGGGAGCTGTTTTTT	CASSQEVSGAANTGELFF
TRBV7-9	TRBJ1-1	NA	NA	TGTGCCAGCAGCCGACCCTTGGACGGGGACACTGAAGCTTTCTTT	CASSRPLDGDTEAFF
TRBV4-1	TRBJ1-3	NA	NA	TGCGCCAGCAGCCGCGGGAGCTCTGGAAACACCATATATTTT	CASSRGSSGNTIYF
TRBV19	TRBJ2-3	NA	TRBD2	TGTGCCAGTAGAGAACAGTACATTGAGCTAGCGGGCTTCCATACGCAGTATTTT	CASREQYIELAGFHTQYF
TRBV2	TRBJ2-1	NA	NA	TGTGCCAGCAGTGGACTAGTTGGCAATGAGCAGTTCTTC	CASSGLVGNEQFF
TRBV10-3	TRBJ1-6	NA	TRBD1	TGTGCCATCAGTGTCGCAGGGGGCGAGGATTATAATTCACCCCTCCACTTT	CAISVAGGEDYNSPLHF
TRBV5-6	TRBJ2-1	NA	NA	TGTGCCAGCAGCTTGTTCAGGGGCGAGCAGTTCTTC	CASSLFRGEQFF
TRBV7-2	TRBJ2-1	NA	TRBD2	TGTGCCAGCAGCTTAGTGGCGGGGGCCTACAATGAGCAGTTCTTC	CASSLVAGAYNEQFF
TRBV30	TRBJ2-1	NA	TRBD1	TGTGCCTGGAGCAGCGGACAGGGGGCTAATGAGCAGTTCTTC	CAWSSGQGANEQFF
TRBV7-9	TRBJ2-2	NA	TRBD1	TGTGCCAGCAGCTCCCAAAGAAAGGGACAGGGGACACCCGGGGAGCTGTTTTTT	CASSSQRKGQGTPGELFF
TRBV11-3	TRBJ1-3	NA	NA	TGTGCCAGCAGCTTAATCCGTTGGACAGTTGCTGGAAACACCATATATTTT	CASSLIRWTVAGNTIYF
TRBV12-3/TRBV12-4	TRBJ1-2	NA	TRBD1	TGTGCCAGCAGTATTCGACAGGGCCAGGGCTACACCTTC	CASSIRQGQGYTF
TRBV15	TRBJ2-3	NA	NA	TGTGCCACCAGCAGAGAAGTGGGAGTGGGCGATACGCAGTATTTT	CATSREVGVGDTQYF
TRBV19	TRBJ1-1	NA	TRBD1	TGTGCCAGTAGTGCCAGATCCGACAGGGGCGGACGGGCTTTCTTT	CASSARSDRGGRAFF
TRBV7-9	TRBJ2-5	NA	TRBD1	TGTGCCAGCAGCTTGGGCGACAGGGTGCAAGAGACCCAGTACTTC	CASSLGDRVQETQYF
TRBV28	TRBJ1-3	NA	NA	TGTGCCAGCAGTCCACGACAGGCCCTCGAAGGAAACACCATATATTTT	CASSPRQALEGNTIYF
TRBV24-1	TRBJ2-1	NA	NA	TGTGCCACCAGTGATTTAGGCCAGGGGATTATCAATGAGCAGTTCTTC	CATSDLGQGIINEQFF
TRBV29-1	TRBJ2-3	NA	TRBD1	TGCAGCGTTGAGGACAGGGGTACGCAGTATTTT	CSVEDRGTQYF
TRBV19	TRBJ1-1	NA	TRBD1	TGTGCCAGTAAGGGACAGCTGAACACTGAAGCTTTCTTT	CASKGQLNTEAFF
TRBV28	TRBJ2-3	NA	TRBD2	TGTGCCAGCAGCAGGACTAGCGGGAGTATAGATACGCAGTATTTT	CASSRTSGSIDTQYF
TRBV10-3	TRBJ1-2	NA	NA	TGTGCCATCAGTGCCTCTTCGGGGATGGGCTACACCTTC	CAISASSGMGYTF
TRBV5-4	TRBJ2-3	NA	NA	TGTGCCAGCAGCTGGGTGACAGGCACAGATACGCAGTATTTT	CASSWVTGTDTQYF
TRBV7-6	TRBJ2-5	NA	NA	TGTGCCAGCAGCCCACTAATTTGGACTGAAAAAGAGACCCAGTACTTC	CASSPLIWTEKETQYF
TRBV11-2	TRBJ1-2	once	NA	TGTGCCAGCAGCTACGACCTCGGTGGGGGCGCAGGTTATGGCTACACCTTC	CASSYDLGGGAGYGYTF
TRBV24-1	TRBJ2-1	NA	TRBD1	TGTGCCACCAGCCCGACAGGGGGCGTCCACAATGAGCAGTTCTTC	CATSPTGGVHNEQFF
TRBV7-9	TRBJ2-5	NA	NA	TGTGCCAGCAGCTTAGCAAACCTACAAGAGACCCAGTACTTC	CASSLANLQETQYF
TRBV24-1	TRBJ1-5	NA	NA	TGTGCCACCAGTGATCAACAGGGTCATCAGCCCCAGCATTTT	CATSDQQGHQPQHF
TRBV29-1	TRBJ1-1	NA	NA	TGCAGCGTTGAATCCGACGGGATGAACACTGAAGCTTTCTTT	CSVESDGMNTEAFF
TRBV13	TRBJ2-5	NA	NA	TGTGCCAGCAGCCGCGGGGTGGTGGGAGAGACCCAGTACTTC	CASSRGVVGETQYF
TRBV14	TRBJ2-1	NA	NA	TGTGCCAGCAGCCAAGGGGCTAGCGTATACAATGAGCAGTTCTTC	CASSQGASVYNEQFF
TRBV6-5	TRBJ1-1	NA	NA	TGTGCCAGCAGTAGGGACACGAACACTGAAGCTTTCTTT	CASSRDTNTEAFF
TRBV10-1	TRBJ2-3	NA	TRBD1	TGCGCCAGCAGTAAGACAGGGGAAGGCACAGATACGCAGTATTTT	CASSKTGEGTDTQYF
TRBV7-2	TRBJ2-3	NA	TRBD2	TGTGCCAGCAGTCAACTAGCGGGAGGGGTAGATACGCAGTATTTT	CASSQLAGGVDTQYF
TRBV24-1	TRBJ2-7	NA	NA	TGTGCCACCAGTCAACCCGGGGAGAGAGGGTCCTACGAGCAGTACTTC	CATSQPGERGSYEQYF
TRBV5-1	TRBJ2-3	NA	NA	TGCGCCAGCAGCTACGATTCGGGGAGATCAGATACGCAGTATTTT	CASSYDSGRSDTQYF
TRBV5-1	TRBJ2-1	once	TRBD1	TGCGCCAGCAGCGAATCGACAGGGGGAGCCTACAATGAGCAGTTCTTC	CASSESTGGAYNEQFF
TRBV5-1	TRBJ1-3	NA	NA	TGCGCCAGCAGCTTCCTAGACAGTCGAAACACCATATATTTT	CASSFLDSRNTIYF
TRBV4-1	TRBJ2-1	once	TRBD1	TGCGCCAGCCTCCCAAAGGGGGACAGGGGCCAAAATGAGCAGTTCTTC	CASLPKGDRGQNEQFF
TRBV19	TRBJ1-4	NA	NA	TGTGCCAGTGGAGGGTTTAAGCGGGCAACTAATGAAAAACTGTTTTTT	CASGGFKRATNEKLFF
TRBV19	TRBJ1-1	NA	NA	TGTGCCAGTAGTATCACAGGGAGGGAGACTGAAGCTTTCTTT	CASSITGRETEAFF